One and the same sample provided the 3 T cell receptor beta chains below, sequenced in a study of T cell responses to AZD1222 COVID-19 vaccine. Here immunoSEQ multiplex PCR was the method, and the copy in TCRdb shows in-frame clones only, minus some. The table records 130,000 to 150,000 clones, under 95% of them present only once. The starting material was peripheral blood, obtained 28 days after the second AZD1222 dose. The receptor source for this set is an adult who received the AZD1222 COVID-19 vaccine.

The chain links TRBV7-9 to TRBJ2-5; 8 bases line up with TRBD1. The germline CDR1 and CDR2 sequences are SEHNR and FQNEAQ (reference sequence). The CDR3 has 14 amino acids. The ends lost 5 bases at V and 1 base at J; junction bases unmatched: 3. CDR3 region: CASSPGQGQETQYF. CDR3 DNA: TGTGCCAGCAGCCCCGGACAGGGCCAAGAGACCCAGTACTTC. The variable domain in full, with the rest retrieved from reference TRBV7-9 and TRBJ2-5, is DTGVSQNPRHKITKRGQNVTFRCDPISEHNRLYWYRQTLGQGPEFLTYFQNEAQLEKSRLLSDRFSAERPKGSFSTLEIQRTEQGDSAMYLCASSPGQGQETQYFGPGTRLLVL.

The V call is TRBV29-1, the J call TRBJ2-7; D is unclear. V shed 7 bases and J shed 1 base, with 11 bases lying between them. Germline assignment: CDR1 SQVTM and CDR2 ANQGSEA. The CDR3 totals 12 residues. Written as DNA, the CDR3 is TGCAGCGCTTACAGCGAATCCTACGAGCAGTACTTC. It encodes CSAYSESYEQYF.

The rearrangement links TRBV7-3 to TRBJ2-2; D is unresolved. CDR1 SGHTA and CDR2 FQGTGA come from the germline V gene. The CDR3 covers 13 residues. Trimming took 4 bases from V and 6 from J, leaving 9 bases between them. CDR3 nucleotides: TGTGCCAGCAGCTCAAGGCGATCCGGGGAGCTGTTTTTT. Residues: CASSSRRSGELFF.